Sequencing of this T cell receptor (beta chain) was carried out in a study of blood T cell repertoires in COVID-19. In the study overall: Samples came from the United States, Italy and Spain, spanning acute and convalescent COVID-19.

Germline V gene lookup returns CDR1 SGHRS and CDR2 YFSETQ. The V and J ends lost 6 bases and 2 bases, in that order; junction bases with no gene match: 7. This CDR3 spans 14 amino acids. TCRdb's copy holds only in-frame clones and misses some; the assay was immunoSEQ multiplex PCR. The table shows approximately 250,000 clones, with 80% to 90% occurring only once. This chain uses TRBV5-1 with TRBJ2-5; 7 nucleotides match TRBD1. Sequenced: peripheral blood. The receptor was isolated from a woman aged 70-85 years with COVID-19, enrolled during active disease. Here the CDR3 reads CASTSGQIQETQYF. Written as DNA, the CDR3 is TGCGCCAGCACCTCGGGACAGATACAAGAGACCCAGTACTTC.